A selection of T cell receptor beta chains follows, all from one sample in a study of T cell responses to AZD1222 COVID-19 vaccine. Produced via immunoSEQ multiplex PCR; TCRdb's table is partial and in-frame only. Among under 45,000 clones listed, approximately 88% were seen once. The sequences come from peripheral blood, collected 28 days after the second AZD1222 dose. The receptors here all came from an adult who received the AZD1222 COVID-19 vaccine. CDR3s include the opening cysteine and the closing phenylalanine or tryptophan. Each record gives: V gene, J gene, clone size, D gene, CDR3 protein, CDR3 DNA. A D gene is named only where the DNA matches it firmly. The size field is filled for only some rows; it gives once, few, many or a size class.

v_gene: TRBV18; j_gene: TRBJ1-2; abundance: NA; d_gene: NA; CDR3aa: CASSPSPASVDYGYTF; CDR3nt: TGTGCCAGCTCACCATCGCCCGCTTCTGTGGACTATGGCTACACCTTC
v_gene: TRBV6-5; j_gene: TRBJ1-6; abundance: few; d_gene: NA; CDR3aa: CASSLSQGGASPLHF; CDR3nt: TGTGCCAGCAGTTTATCACAGGGTGGCGCTTCACCCCTCCACTTT
v_gene: TRBV11-2; j_gene: TRBJ2-7; abundance: once; d_gene: NA; CDR3aa: CASSPIKGQIVGEQYF; CDR3nt: TGTGCCAGCAGCCCGATAAAAGGGCAAATAGTGGGAGAGCAGTACTTC
v_gene: TRBV5-6; j_gene: TRBJ1-2; abundance: NA; d_gene: NA; CDR3aa: CASSPDSNYGYTF; CDR3nt: TGTGCCAGCAGCCCGGACAGTAACTATGGCTACACCTTC
v_gene: TRBV7-9; j_gene: TRBJ2-5; abundance: NA; d_gene: NA; CDR3aa: CASSSGLSGPQYF; CDR3nt: TGTGCCAGCAGCTCGGGACTCTCAGGGCCCCAGTACTTC
v_gene: TRBV9; j_gene: TRBJ1-1; abundance: few; d_gene: NA; CDR3aa: CASSSPGKRTEAFF; CDR3nt: TGTGCCAGCAGCAGCCCGGGAAAGAGGACTGAAGCTTTCTTT
v_gene: TRBV28; j_gene: TRBJ2-3; abundance: NA; d_gene: TRBD2; CDR3aa: CASSSPGGRFTDTQYF; CDR3nt: TGTGCCAGCAGCTCACCGGGGGGGCGCTTCACAGATACGCAGTATTTT
v_gene: TRBV5-5; j_gene: TRBJ1-3; abundance: NA; d_gene: NA; CDR3aa: CASRATSGNTIYF; CDR3nt: TGTGCCAGCAGGGCAACGTCTGGAAACACCATATATTTT
v_gene: TRBV15; j_gene: TRBJ2-1; abundance: once; d_gene: TRBD2; CDR3aa: CATTSGWGTNINEQFF; CDR3nt: TGTGCCACCACCTCGGGGTGGGGGACTAACATCAATGAGCAGTTCTTC
v_gene: TRBV29-1; j_gene: TRBJ1-1; abundance: NA; d_gene: NA; CDR3aa: CSVQWTEAFF; CDR3nt: TGCAGCGTTCAGTGGACTGAAGCTTTCTTT
v_gene: TRBV19; j_gene: TRBJ1-1; abundance: NA; d_gene: NA; CDR3aa: CASSIVGANTEAFF; CDR3nt: TGTGCCAGTAGTATAGTTGGGGCTAACACTGAAGCTTTCTTT
v_gene: TRBV19; j_gene: TRBJ2-7; abundance: NA; d_gene: TRBD1; CDR3aa: CASRPGQAALDEQYF; CDR3nt: TGTGCCAGTAGACCGGGACAGGCGGCCCTTGACGAGCAGTACTTC
v_gene: TRBV7-7; j_gene: TRBJ1-1; abundance: few; d_gene: TRBD1; CDR3aa: CASSRQGDTEAFF; CDR3nt: TGTGCTAGCAGCCGACAGGGGGACACTGAAGCTTTCTTT
v_gene: TRBV24-1; j_gene: TRBJ2-5; abundance: NA; d_gene: TRBD1; CDR3aa: CATSELGQGAPTMETQYF; CDR3nt: TGTGCCACCAGTGAATTGGGACAGGGGGCCCCCACAATGGAGACCCAGTACTTC
v_gene: TRBV5-1; j_gene: TRBJ1-1; abundance: NA; d_gene: NA; CDR3aa: CASSLLVGSGTEAFF; CDR3nt: TGCGCCAGCAGCTTATTGGTGGGGAGTGGGACTGAAGCTTTCTTT
v_gene: TRBV2; j_gene: TRBJ2-7; abundance: NA; d_gene: NA; CDR3aa: CASGRDSYEQYF; CDR3nt: TGTGCCAGTGGTCGGGACTCCTACGAGCAGTACTTC
v_gene: TRBV5-6; j_gene: TRBJ2-3; abundance: NA; d_gene: NA; CDR3aa: CASSPGLPTDTQYF; CDR3nt: TGTGCCAGCAGCCCGGGACTTCCCACAGATACGCAGTATTTT
v_gene: TRBV19; j_gene: TRBJ1-3; abundance: NA; d_gene: NA; CDR3aa: CASSLRPANPKYF; CDR3nt: TGTGCCAGTAGTCTCCGGCCCGCCAACCCAAAATATTTT
v_gene: TRBV2; j_gene: TRBJ2-7; abundance: NA; d_gene: NA; CDR3aa: CASSPNDILSYEQYF; CDR3nt: TGTGCCAGCAGTCCGAACGACATACTCTCCTACGAGCAGTACTTC
v_gene: TRBV27; j_gene: TRBJ1-1; abundance: once; d_gene: TRBD1; CDR3aa: CASSLSPGQGYTEAFF; CDR3nt: TGTGCCAGCAGTTTATCCCCGGGACAGGGGTACACTGAAGCTTTCTTT
v_gene: TRBV5-1; j_gene: TRBJ1-2; abundance: NA; d_gene: NA; CDR3aa: CASSTYRDTALVDYGYTF; CDR3nt: TGCGCCAGCAGCACCTACCGGGACACCGCCCTAGTGGACTATGGCTACACCTTC
v_gene: TRBV7-2; j_gene: TRBJ2-1; abundance: medium-sized; d_gene: TRBD2; CDR3aa: CASSLVAGGTLSYNEQFF; CDR3nt: TGTGCCAGCAGCTTAGTAGCGGGGGGCACCCTTTCCTACAATGAGCAGTTCTTC
v_gene: TRBV3-1/TRBV3-2; j_gene: TRBJ2-2; abundance: NA; d_gene: NA; CDR3aa: CASSQGDPRTSNTGELFF; CDR3nt: TGTGCCAGCAGCCAAGGGGACCCCCGGACTTCGAACACCGGGGAGCTGTTTTTT
v_gene: TRBV28; j_gene: TRBJ1-2; abundance: NA; d_gene: TRBD1; CDR3aa: CASSPQGTRGYTF; CDR3nt: TGTGCCAGCAGTCCACAGGGGACCCGTGGCTACACCTTC
v_gene: TRBV12-3/TRBV12-4; j_gene: TRBJ1-3; abundance: NA; d_gene: TRBD1; CDR3aa: CASRGTGRNTIYF; CDR3nt: TGTGCCAGCAGGGGGACAGGGCGAAACACCATATATTTT
v_gene: TRBV4-2; j_gene: TRBJ2-3; abundance: NA; d_gene: TRBD1; CDR3aa: CASSQETGILTDTQYF; CDR3nt: TGTGCCAGCAGCCAAGAGACAGGGATTCTTACAGATACGCAGTATTTT
v_gene: TRBV7-8; j_gene: TRBJ2-7; abundance: NA; d_gene: NA; CDR3aa: CASSLAHRDYEQYF; CDR3nt: TGTGCCAGCAGCTTAGCGCATAGGGACTACGAGCAGTACTTC